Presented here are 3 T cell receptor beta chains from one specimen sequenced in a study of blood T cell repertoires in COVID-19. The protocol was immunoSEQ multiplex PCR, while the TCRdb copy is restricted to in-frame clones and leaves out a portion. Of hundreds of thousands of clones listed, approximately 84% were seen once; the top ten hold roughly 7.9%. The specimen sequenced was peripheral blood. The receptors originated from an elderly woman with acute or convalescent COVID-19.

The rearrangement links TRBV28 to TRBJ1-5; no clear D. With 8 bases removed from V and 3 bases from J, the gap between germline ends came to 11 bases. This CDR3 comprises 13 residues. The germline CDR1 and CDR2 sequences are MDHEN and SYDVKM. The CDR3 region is CASSVNFNQPQHF. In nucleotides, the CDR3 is TGTGCCAGCTCCGTCAACTTCAATCAGCCCCAGCATTTT.

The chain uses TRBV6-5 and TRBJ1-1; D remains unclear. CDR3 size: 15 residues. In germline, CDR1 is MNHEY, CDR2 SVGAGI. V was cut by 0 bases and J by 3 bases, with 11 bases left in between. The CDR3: CASSYSIMRDTEAFF. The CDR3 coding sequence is TGTGCCAGCAGTTACTCGATCATGAGGGACACTGAAGCTTTCTTT.

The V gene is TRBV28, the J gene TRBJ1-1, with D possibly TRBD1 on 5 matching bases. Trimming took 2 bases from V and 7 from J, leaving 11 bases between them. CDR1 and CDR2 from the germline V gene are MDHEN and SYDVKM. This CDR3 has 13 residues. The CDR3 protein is CASSLGGDGEAFF. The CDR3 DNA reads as TGTGCCAGCAGTTTAGGCGGGGACGGTGAAGCTTTCTTT.